The sequence of this T cell receptor (beta chain) was determined in a study of T cell changes during pregnancy in multiple sclerosis. The CDR3 consists of 13 residues. Germline V gene data show CDR1 as SNHLY and CDR2 as FYNNEI. The germline V and J ends were trimmed by 10 bases and 4 bases, with 15 bases remaining between them. Profiling relied on immunoSEQ multiplex PCR, and the TCRdb table lists in-frame clones only, not all of them. The table has around 16,000 clones, about 83% seen once. This chain uses TRBV2 with TRBJ2-3, with D possibly matching TRBD1 (6 bases). The receptor's source is a female donor in good health, enrolled as a control in a pregnancy study. The material sequenced was CD8+ T cells from peripheral blood mononuclear cells, taken after pregnancy. The CDR3, as DNA: TGTGCCAACACAGGGAGATATTCAGATACGCAGTATTTT. The encoded protein is CANTGRYSDTQYF.